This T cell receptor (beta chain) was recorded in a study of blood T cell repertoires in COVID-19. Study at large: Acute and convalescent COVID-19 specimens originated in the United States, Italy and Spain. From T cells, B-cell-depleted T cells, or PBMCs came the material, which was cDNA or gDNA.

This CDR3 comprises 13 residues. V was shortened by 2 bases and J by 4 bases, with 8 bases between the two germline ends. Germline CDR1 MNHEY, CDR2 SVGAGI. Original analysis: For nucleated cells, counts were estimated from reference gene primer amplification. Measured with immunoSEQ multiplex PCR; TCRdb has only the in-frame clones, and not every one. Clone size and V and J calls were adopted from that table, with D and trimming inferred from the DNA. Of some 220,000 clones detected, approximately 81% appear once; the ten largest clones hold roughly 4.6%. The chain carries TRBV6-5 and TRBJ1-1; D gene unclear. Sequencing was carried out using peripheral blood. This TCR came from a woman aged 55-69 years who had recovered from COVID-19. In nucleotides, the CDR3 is TGTGCCAGCAGTTACAGCGTGGGCACTGAAGCTTTCTTT. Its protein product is CASSYSVGTEAFF.